The clone carrying this T cell receptor beta chain was counted ten times or more. What it recognizes is unknown. V shed 10 bases and J shed 0 bases, with 17 bases lying between them. CDR1 is MGHDK, CDR2 SYGVNS, per germline. This CDR3 contains 15 residues. The entry originates in a study of neurological immune-mediated disorders. The study's findings and limits: Multiple sclerosis patients had less TCR clonal expansion than even healthy controls, unlike HTLV-1-associated myelopathy.

For the unsorted libraries, 2 million PBMCs stored at -80 C served as input. The making of cDNA relied on 5'RACE with 10-nucleotide random UMIs. Per sequencing run, 15-18 subjects together gave over 190 million TCR-beta sequences. One entry per CDR3 protein results from TCRdb running MiXCR on the 5' RACE reads. Here the sample spans over 65,000 distinct CDR3 sequences, 2.6% being singletons. This TCR was recovered from a woman aged 25 to 39 with multiple sclerosis. The V gene is TRBV25-1, the J gene TRBJ2-3; D call uncertain. The material sequenced was PBMCs. This chain's CDR3 is CATTRDSSSTDTQYF. The CDR3 DNA is TGTGCCACCACTCGTGACTCGTCTAGCACAGATACGCAGTATTTT.